Presented here are 6 T cell receptor beta chains from one specimen sequenced in a study of blood T cell repertoires in COVID-19. Profiling relied on immunoSEQ multiplex PCR, and the TCRdb table lists in-frame clones only, not all of them. The sample contains 200,000 to 250,000 clones, around 81% of which appear only once. Sequencing used peripheral blood. These TCRs come from a woman aged 80 or older with COVID-19, enrolled during active disease.

The chain couples TRBV24-1 to TRBJ2-1; 9 bases map to TRBD1. The CDR3 extends over 16 amino acids. Germline CDR1 is KGHDR and CDR2 is SFDVKD. With 4 bases clipped from V and 5 bases from J, the junction kept 8 bases outside the gene matches. As DNA, the CDR3 is TGTGCCACCAGTGACCAAGACAGGGGGATCAACAATGAGCAGTTCTTC. Its protein is CATSDQDRGINNEQFF.

The genes are TRBV7-2 and TRBJ1-2; D remains unclear. V gave up 5 bases and J gave up 0 bases, with 10 bases separating them. This CDR3 has 14 residues. Germline V gives CDR1 SGHTA, CDR2 FQGNSA. CDR3 loop: CASSREYSNYGYTF. The CDR3 coding sequence is TGTGCCAGCAGCAGGGAGTACTCTAACTATGGCTACACCTTC. Looking up the rest from reference TRBV7-2 and TRBJ1-2 gives the full variable domain: GAGVSQSPSNKVTEKGKDVELRCDPISGHTALYWYRQSLGQGLEFLIYFQGNSAPDKSGLPSDRFSAERTGGSVSTLTIQRTQQEDSAVYLCASSREYSNYGYTFGSGTRLTVV.

The rearrangement links TRBV28 to TRBJ1-5; the D gene is possibly TRBD1 (5 bases). The V end was cut by 5 bases, the J end by 5 bases, with 10 bases between. Germline loops: CDR1 MDHEN, CDR2 SYDVKM. The CDR3 sequence is 13 residues long. The CDR3: CASSLGGDQPQHF. CDR3 bases: TGTGCCAGCAGTCTGGGGGGGGATCAGCCCCAGCATTTT.

The genes are TRBV9 and TRBJ1-3, with unresolved D. V was clipped by 3 bases and J by 8 bases, with 15 bases between them. Germline V CDR1 and CDR2: SGDLS, YYNGEE. This CDR3 spans 14 amino acids. The CDR3 DNA is TGTGCCAGCAGCGGACCGAGGGCGAGGGACACCATATATTTT. Translating gives CASSGPRARDTIYF.

Details on this clone: At one end the junction does not follow the germline gene, possibly because of a read error. The chain has TRBV6-5 and TRBJ2-5, with 7 bases that match TRBD1. Germline V gives CDR1 MNHEY, CDR2 SVGAGI. This CDR3 region has 14 residues. CDR3 region: CAATRQGRGETQYF. CDR3 DNA sequence: TGCGCAGCAACCCGACAGGGACGAGGAGAGACCCAGTACTTC.

CDR3 sequence: CASSTGGANNQPQHF. In DNA form, the CDR3 reads TGTGCCAGTAGTACCGGAGGGGCGAACAATCAGCCCCAGCATTTT. This chain connects TRBV19 to TRBJ1-5; the D gene is possibly TRBD1 (5 bases). Germline V gives CDR1 LNHDA, CDR2 SQIVND (reference sequence). V lost 4 bases to trimming and J lost 3 bases, with 13 bases between them. The CDR3 sequence is 15 residues long.